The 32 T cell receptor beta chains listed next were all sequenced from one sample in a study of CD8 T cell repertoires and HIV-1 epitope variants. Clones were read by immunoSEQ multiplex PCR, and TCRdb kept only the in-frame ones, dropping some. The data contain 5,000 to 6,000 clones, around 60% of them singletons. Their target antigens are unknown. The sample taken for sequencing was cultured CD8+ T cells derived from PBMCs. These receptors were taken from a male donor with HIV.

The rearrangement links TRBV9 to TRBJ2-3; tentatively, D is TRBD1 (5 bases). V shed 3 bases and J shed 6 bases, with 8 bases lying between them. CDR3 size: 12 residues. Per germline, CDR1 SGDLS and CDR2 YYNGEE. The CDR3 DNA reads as TGTGCCAGCAGCGCTTCAGGGGATACGCAGTATTTT. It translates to CASSASGDTQYF. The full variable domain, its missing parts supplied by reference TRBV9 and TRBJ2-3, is DSGVTQTPKHLITATGQRVTLRCSPRSGDLSVYWYQQSLDQGLQFLIQYYNGEERAKGNILERFSAQQFPDLHSELNLSSLELGDSALYFCASSASGDTQYFGPGTRLTVL.

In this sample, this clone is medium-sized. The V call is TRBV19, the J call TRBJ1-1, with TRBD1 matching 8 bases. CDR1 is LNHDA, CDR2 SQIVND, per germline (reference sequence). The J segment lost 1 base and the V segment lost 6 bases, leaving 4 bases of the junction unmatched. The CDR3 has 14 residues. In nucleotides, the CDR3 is TGTGCCAGTAGGACAGGGGTGCGGAACACTGAAGCTTTCTTT. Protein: CASRTGVRNTEAFF.

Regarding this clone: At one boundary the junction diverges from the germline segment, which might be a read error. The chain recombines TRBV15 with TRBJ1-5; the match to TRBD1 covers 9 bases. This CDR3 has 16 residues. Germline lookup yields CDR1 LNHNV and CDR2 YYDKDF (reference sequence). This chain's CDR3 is CATSREGTGSTQPQHF. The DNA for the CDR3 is TGTGCCACCAGCAGGGAAGGGACAGGGAGCACTCAGCCCCAGCATTTT.

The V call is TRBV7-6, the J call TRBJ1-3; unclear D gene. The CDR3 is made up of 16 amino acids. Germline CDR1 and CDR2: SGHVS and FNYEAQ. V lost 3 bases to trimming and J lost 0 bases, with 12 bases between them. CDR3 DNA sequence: TGTGCCAGCAGCTTGGACGACATCATCTCTGGAAACACCATATATTTT. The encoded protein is CASSLDDIISGNTIYF. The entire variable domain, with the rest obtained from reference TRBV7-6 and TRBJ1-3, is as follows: GAGVSQSPRYKVTKRGQDVALRCDPISGHVSLYWYRQALGQGPEFLTYFNYEAQQDKSGLPNDRFSAERPEGSISTLTIQRTEQRDSAMYRCASSLDDIISGNTIYFGEGSWLTVV.

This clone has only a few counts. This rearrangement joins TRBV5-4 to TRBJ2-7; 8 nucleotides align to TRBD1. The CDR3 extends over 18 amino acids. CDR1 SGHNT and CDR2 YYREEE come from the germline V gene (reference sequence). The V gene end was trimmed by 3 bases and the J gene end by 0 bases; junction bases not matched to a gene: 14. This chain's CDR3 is CASSYRTGSGVISYEQYF. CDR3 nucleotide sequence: TGTGCCAGCAGCTACCGGACAGGGTCGGGGGTAATCTCCTACGAGCAGTACTTC.

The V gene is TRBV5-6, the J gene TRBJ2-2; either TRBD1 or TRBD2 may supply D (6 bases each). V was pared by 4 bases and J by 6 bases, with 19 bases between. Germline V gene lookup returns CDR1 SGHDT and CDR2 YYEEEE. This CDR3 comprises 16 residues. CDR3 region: CASSPDVGGLPGELFF. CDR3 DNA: TGTGCCAGCAGCCCTGACGTGGGGGGCCTGCCCGGGGAGCTGTTTTTT.

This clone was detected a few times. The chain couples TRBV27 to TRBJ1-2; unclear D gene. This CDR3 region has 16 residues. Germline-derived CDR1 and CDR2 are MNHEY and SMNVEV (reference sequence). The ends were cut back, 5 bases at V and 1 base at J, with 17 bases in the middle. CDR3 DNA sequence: TGTGCCAGCAGTCCCTCAGGCCTGGACCTTAACTATGGCTACACCTTC. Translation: CASSPSGLDLNYGYTF.

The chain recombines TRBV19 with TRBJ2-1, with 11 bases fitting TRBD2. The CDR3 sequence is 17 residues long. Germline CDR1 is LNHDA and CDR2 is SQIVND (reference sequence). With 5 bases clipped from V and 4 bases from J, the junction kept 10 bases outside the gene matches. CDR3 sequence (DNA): TGTGCCAGTAGTCAACGAGTAGCGGGAGGGCGGTACAATGAGCAGTTCTTC. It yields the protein CASSQRVAGGRYNEQFF.

The CDR3 DNA sequence: TGTGCCAGCAGTGACAGGAACACCGGGGAGCTGTTTTTT. This encodes CASSDRNTGELFF. This sequence joins TRBV6-4 and TRBJ2-2; D is unresolved. V was trimmed by 2 bases and J by 1 base, leaving 2 bases between them. The CDR3 loop spans 13 amino acids. CDR1 and CDR2 (germline): MRHNA, SNTAGT.

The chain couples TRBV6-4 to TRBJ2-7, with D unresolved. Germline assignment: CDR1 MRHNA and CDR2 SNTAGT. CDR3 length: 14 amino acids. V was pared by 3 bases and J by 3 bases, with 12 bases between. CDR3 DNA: TGTGCCAGCAGTGATGGCGGTCCGAACTACGAGCAGTACTTC. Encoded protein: CASSDGGPNYEQYF.

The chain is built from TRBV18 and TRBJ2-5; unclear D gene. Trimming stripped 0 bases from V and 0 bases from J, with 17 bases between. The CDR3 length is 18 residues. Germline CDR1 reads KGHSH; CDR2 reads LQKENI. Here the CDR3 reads CASSPPQAGPLYQETQYF. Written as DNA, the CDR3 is TGTGCCAGCTCACCACCGCAGGCAGGACCGCTTTACCAAGAGACCCAGTACTTC.

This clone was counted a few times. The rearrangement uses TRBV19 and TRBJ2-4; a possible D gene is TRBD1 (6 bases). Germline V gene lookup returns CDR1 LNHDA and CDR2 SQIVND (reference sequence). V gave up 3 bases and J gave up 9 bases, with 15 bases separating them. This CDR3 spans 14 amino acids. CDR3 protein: CASSMTGRQSIQYF. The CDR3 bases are TGTGCCAGTAGTATGACAGGCCGTCAGTCCATTCAGTACTTC.

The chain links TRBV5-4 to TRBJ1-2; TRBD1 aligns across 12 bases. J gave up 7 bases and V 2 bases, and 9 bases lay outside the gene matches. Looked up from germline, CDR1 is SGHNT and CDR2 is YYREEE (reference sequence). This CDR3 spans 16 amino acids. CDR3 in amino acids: CASSLGGQGAPAGYTF. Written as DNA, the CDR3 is TGTGCCAGCAGCTTAGGGGGACAGGGGGCGCCCGCTGGCTACACCTTC.

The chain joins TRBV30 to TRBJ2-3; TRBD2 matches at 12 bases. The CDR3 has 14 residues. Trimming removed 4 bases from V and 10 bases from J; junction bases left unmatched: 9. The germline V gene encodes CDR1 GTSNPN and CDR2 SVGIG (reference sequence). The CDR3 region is CAWTSSGGAHSQYF. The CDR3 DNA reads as TGTGCCTGGACCTCTAGCGGGGGGGCCCACTCGCAGTATTTT.

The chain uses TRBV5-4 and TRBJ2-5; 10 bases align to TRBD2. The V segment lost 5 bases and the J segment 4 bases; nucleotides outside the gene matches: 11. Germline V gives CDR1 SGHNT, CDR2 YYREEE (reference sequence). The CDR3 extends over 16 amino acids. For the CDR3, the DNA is TGTGCCAGCAGACCGGATTTCAGCGGGGGGGCAGAGACCCAGTACTTC. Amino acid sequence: CASRPDFSGGAETQYF.

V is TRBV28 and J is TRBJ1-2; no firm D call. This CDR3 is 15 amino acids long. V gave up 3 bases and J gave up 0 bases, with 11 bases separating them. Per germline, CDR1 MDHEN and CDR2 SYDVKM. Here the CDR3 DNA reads TGTGCCAGCAGTTTTGACGGATCAGCTAACTATGGCTACACCTTC. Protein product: CASSFDGSANYGYTF.

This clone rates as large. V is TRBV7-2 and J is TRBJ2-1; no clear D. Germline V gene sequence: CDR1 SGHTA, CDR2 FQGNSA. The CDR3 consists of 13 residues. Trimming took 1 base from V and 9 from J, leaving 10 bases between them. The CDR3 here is CASSLDGASEQFF. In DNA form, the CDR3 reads TGTGCCAGCAGCTTAGACGGTGCCAGTGAGCAGTTCTTC.

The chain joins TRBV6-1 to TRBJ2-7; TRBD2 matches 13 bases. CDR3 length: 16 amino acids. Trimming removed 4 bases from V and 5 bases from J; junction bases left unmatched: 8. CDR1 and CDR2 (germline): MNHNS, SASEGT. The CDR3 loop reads CASSATSGGAGNEQYF. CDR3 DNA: TGTGCCAGCAGTGCTACTAGCGGGGGGGCCGGCAACGAGCAGTACTTC.

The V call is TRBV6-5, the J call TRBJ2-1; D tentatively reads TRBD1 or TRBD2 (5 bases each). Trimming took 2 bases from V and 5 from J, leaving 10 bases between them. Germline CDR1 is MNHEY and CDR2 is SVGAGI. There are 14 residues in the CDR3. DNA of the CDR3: TGTGCCAGCAGTTACGAGGTGGGGGACAATGAGCAGTTCTTC. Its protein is CASSYEVGDNEQFF.

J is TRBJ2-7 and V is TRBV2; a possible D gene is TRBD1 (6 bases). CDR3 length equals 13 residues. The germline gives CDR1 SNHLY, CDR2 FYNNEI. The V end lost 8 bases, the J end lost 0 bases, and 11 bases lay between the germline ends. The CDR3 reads CASRDINSYEQYF. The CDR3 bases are TGTGCCAGCCGGGACATAAACTCCTACGAGCAGTACTTC. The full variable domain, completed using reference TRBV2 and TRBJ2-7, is EPEVTQTPSHQVTQMGQEVILRCVPISNHLYFYWYRQILGQKVEFLVSFYNNEISEKSEIFDDQFSVERPDGSNFTLKIRSTKLEDSAMYFCASRDINSYEQYFGPGTRLTVT.

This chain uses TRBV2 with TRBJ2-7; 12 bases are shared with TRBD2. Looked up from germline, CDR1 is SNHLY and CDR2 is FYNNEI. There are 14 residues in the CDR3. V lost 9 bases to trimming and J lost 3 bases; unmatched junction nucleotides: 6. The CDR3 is CARERTSGDYEQYF. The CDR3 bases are TGTGCCAGAGAAAGGACTAGCGGGGACTACGAGCAGTACTTC.

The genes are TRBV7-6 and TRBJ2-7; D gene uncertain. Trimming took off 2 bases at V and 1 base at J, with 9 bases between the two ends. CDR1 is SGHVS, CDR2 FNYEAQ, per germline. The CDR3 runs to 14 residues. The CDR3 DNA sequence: TGTGCCAGCAGCTTACTGGACGGATCCTACGAGCAGTACTTC. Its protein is CASSLLDGSYEQYF.

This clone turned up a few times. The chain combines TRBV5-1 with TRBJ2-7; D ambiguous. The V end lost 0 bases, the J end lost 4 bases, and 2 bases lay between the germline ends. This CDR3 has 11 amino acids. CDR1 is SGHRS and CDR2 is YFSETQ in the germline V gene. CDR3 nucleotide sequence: TGCGCCAGCAGCTTGGGGTACGAGCAGTACTTC. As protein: CASSLGYEQYF.

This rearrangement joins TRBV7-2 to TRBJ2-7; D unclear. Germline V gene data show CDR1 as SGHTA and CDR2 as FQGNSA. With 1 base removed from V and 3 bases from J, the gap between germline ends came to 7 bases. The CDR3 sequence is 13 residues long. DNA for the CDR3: TGTGCCAGCAGCTTAGAGTGGGGCTACGAGCAGTACTTC. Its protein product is CASSLEWGYEQYF.

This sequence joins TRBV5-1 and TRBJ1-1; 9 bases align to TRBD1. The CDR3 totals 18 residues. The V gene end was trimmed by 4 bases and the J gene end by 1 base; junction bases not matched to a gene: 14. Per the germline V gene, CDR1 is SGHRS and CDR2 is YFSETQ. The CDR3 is CASSTPGTGRPPNTEAFF. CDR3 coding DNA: TGCGCCAGCAGCACGCCCGGGACAGGGAGACCCCCGAACACTGAAGCTTTCTTT.

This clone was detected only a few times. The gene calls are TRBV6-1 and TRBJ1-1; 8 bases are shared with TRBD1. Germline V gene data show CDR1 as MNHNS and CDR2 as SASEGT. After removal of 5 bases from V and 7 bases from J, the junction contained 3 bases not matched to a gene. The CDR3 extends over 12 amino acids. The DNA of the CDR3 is TGTGCCAGCAGTCGACAGGGGAATGAAGCTTTCTTT. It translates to CASSRQGNEAFF.

The CDR3 DNA reads as TGTGCCAGCAGCCACACAGGGGGCTCCTACGAGCAGTACTTC. This translates into CASSHTGGSYEQYF. The chain recombines TRBV7-8 with TRBJ2-7; 8 bases are shared with TRBD1. Germline values: CDR1 SGHVS, CDR2 FQNEAQ. CDR3 length: 14 amino acids. V lost 5 bases to trimming and J lost 0 bases; unmatched junction nucleotides: 3.

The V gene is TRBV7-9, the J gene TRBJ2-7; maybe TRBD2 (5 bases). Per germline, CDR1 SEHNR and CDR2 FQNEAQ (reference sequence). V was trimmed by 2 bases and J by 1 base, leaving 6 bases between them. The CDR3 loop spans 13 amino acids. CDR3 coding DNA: TGTGCCAGCAGCTTACCGGGGTCCTACGAGCAGTACTTC. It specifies CASSLPGSYEQYF.

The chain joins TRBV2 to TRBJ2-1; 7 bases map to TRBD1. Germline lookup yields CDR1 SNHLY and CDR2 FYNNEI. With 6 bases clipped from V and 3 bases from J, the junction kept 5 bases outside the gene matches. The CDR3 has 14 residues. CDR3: CASRLTGDYNEQFF. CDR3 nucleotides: TGTGCCAGCAGACTAACAGGGGACTACAATGAGCAGTTCTTC.

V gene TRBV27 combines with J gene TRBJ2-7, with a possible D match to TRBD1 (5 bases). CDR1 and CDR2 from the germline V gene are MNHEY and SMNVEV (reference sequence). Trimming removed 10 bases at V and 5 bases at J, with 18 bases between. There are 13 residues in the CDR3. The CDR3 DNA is TGTGCCACCCTGGACACGTCTCGCCACGAGCAGTACTTC. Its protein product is CATLDTSRHEQYF.

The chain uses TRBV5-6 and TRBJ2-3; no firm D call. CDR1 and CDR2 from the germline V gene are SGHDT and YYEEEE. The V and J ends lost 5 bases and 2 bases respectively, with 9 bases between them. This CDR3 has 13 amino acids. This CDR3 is CASRLWSTDTQYF. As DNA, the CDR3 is TGTGCCAGCAGACTTTGGTCCACAGATACGCAGTATTTT.

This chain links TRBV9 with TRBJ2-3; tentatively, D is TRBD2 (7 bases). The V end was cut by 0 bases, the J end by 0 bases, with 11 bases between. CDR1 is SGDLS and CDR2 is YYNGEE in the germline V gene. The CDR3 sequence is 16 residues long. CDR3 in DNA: TGTGCCAGCAGCGTAGGAGGGGGGGCTAGCACAGATACGCAGTATTTT. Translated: CASSVGGGASTDTQYF. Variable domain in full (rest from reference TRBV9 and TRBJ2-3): DSGVTQTPKHLITATGQRVTLRCSPRSGDLSVYWYQQSLDQGLQFLIQYYNGEERAKGNILERFSAQQFPDLHSELNLSSLELGDSALYFCASSVGGGASTDTQYFGPGTRLTVL.